The TCR beta chain under discussion was sequenced for a study of blood T cell repertoires in COVID-19. Study summary: There were acute and convalescent COVID-19 samples, and they came from the United States, Italy and Spain. Sources were T cells, B-cell-depleted T cells, or PBMCs; the material itself was cDNA or gDNA.

A Seattle source enrolled patients during active infection and followed them longitudinally. The CDR3 spans 14 residues. Trimming stripped 5 bases from V and 4 bases from J, with 14 bases between. Germline loops: CDR1 MNHEY, CDR2 SMNVEV (reference sequence). Assay used: immunoSEQ multiplex PCR; TCRdb lists only in-frame clones, some missing. Here the sample spans 140,000 to 150,000 clones, 84% being singletons. Sequencing was performed on peripheral blood. The chain uses TRBV27 and TRBJ2-5, with D possibly matching TRBD2 (6 bases). The TCR comes from a man younger than 45 with COVID-19, enrolled during active disease. The CDR3 coding sequence is TGTGCCAGCAGTCCGCTTGACGGGGGAGAGACCCAGTACTTC. Translation gives CASSPLDGGETQYF.